This T cell receptor beta chain was found in a study of OX40 agonist ivuxolimab in advanced cancers. Notes on the study in general: At 0.1 to 3.0 mg/kg and by week 6, CD4+ and CD8+ T cells in the blood had expanded clonally.

The CDR3 is 16 residues long. With V trimmed by 6 bases and J by 6 bases, 11 bases remained unmatched. Germline assignment: CDR1 MGHDK and CDR2 SYGVNS. Profiling relied on immunoSEQ multiplex PCR, and the TCRdb table lists in-frame clones only, not all of them. This sample has 70,000 to 85,000 clones; roughly 90% occur once, and the top ten carry about 0.7%. With regard to this clone: The antigen is not known.

The sequencing here drew on CD4+ or CD8+ T cells sorted from blood, taken in a trial of the OX40 agonist ivuxolimab. V usage is TRBV25-1 and J usage is TRBJ2-3; 11 positions agree with TRBD2. The TCR sequence derives from an adult with an advanced solid tumor such as melanoma, head and neck, liver or kidney cancer. The CDR3 spells CASSSSGGMRFDTQYF. In DNA form, the CDR3 reads TGTGCCAGCAGCTCTAGCGGGGGGATGCGATTTGATACGCAGTATTTT.